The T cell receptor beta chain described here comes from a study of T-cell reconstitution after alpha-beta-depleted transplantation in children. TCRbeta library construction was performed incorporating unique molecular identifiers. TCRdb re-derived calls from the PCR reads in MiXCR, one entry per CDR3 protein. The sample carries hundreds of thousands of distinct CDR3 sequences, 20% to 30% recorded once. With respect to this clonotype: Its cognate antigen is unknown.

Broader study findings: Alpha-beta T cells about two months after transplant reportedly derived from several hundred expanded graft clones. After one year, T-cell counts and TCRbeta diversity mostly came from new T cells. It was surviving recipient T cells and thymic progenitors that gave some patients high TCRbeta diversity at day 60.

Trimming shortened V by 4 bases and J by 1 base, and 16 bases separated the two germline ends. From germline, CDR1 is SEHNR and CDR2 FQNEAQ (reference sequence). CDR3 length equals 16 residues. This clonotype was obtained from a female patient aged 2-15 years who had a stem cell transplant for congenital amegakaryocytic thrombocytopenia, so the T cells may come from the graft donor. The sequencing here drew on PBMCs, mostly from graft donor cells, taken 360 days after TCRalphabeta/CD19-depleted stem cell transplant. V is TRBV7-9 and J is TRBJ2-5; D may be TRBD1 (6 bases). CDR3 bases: TGTGCCAGCAGCTGGCTACCGGGACAACCCCAAGAGACCCAGTACTTC. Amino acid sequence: CASSWLPGQPQETQYF.